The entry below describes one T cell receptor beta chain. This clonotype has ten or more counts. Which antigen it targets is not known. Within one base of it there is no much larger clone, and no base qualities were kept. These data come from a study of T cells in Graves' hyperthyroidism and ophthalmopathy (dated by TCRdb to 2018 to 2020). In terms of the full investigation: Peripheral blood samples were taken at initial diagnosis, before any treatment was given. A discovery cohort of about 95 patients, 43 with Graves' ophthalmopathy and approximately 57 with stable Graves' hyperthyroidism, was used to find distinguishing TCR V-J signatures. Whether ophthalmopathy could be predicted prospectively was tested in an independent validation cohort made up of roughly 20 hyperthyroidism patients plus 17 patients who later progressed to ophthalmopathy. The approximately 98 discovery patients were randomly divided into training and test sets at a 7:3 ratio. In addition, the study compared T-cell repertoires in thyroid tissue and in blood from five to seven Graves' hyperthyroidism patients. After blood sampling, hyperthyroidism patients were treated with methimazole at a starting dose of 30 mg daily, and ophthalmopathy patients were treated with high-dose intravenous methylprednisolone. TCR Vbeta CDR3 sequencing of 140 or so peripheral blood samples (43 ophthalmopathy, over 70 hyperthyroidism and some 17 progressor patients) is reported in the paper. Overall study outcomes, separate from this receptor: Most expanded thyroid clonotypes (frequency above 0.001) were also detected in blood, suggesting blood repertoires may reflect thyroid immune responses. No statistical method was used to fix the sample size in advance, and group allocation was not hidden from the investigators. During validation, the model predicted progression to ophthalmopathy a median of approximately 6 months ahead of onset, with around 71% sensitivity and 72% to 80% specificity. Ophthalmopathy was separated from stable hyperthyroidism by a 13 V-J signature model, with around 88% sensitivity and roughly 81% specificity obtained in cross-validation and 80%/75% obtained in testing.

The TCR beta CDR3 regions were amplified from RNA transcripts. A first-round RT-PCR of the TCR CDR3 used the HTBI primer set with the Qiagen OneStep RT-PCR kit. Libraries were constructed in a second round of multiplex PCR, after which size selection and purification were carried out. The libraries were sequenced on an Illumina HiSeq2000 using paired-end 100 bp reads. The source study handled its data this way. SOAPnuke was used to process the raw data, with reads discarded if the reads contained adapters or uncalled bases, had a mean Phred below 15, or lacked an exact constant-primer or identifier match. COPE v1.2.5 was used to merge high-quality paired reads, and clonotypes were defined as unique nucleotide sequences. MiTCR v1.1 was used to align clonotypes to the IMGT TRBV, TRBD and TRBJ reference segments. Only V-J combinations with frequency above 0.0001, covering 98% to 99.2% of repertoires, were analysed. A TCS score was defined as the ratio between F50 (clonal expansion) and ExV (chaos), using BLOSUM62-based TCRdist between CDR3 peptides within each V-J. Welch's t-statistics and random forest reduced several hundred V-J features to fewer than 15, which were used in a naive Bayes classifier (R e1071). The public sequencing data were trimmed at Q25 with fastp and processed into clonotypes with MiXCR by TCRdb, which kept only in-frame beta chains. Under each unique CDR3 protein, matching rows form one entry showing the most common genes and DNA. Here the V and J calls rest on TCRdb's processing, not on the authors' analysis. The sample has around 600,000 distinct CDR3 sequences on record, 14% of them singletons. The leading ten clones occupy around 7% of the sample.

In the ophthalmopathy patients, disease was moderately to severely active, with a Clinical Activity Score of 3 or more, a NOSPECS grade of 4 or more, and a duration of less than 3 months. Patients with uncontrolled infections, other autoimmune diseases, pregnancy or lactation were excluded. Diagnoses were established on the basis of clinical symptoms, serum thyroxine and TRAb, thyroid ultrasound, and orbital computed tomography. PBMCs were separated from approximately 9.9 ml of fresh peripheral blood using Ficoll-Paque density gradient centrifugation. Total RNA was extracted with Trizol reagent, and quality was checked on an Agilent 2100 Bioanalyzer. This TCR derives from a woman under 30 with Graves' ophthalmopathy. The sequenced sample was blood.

Here the CDR3 is given as CASMKERLSGNSYNEQFF. The nucleotides are TGTGCCAGCATGAAGGAGCGCCTATCTGGGAACTCCTACAATGAGCAGTTCTTC. Here the chain combines TRBV28 and TRBJ2-1; the D gene lacks a confident call. The trim is 7 bases for V and 0 bases for J, with a gap of 22 bases between the germline ends. The CDR3, from cysteine to phenylalanine, totals 18 residues. CDR3 DNA is the only sequence kept; it has 54 bases, read in frame from the first base. CDR1 and CDR2, per the germline V gene, are MDHEN and SYDVKM.